This entry is about one T cell receptor beta chain. TCRdb's copy holds only in-frame clones and misses some; the assay was immunoSEQ multiplex PCR. This sample yields roughly 150,000 clones, of which 85% are seen a single time; around 8% belongs to the top ten. The CDR3 is made up of 14 amino acids. In germline, CDR1 is LNHDA, CDR2 SQIVND (reference sequence). V gave up 3 bases and J gave up 4 bases, with 12 bases separating them. These data are taken from a study of blood T cell repertoires in COVID-19. Looking at the study overall: The analysed material was cDNA or gDNA that came from T cells, B-cell-depleted T cells, or PBMCs.

This clonotype was obtained from a woman in her sixties with COVID-19, enrolled during active disease. This sequence joins TRBV19 and TRBJ2-5, with D tentatively TRBD1 (6 bases). Source material: peripheral blood. The CDR3 region has the DNA TGTGCCAGTAGTATTGGTTGGGGGCTAGAGACCCAGTACTTC. Translated: CASSIGWGLETQYF.